This T cell receptor beta chain is drawn from a study of cytomegalovirus exposure and HLA in healthy donors (dated by TCRdb to between 2016 and 2019). Broadly, across the study: An earlier analysis of several hundred of the donors reported 276 Gb of sequence data and around 110 million unique TCR beta sequences obtained from about 200 million T cells. About 300 gigabases of sequencing data and 70 million to 85 million unique TCR sequences were included in an early release covering about 620 HLA-typed donors. Among the roughly 370 genotyped donors, approximately 81% belonged to the genetic ancestry cluster associated with self-reported Caucasian donors. The aim of the study was to test whether cataloging public T cell receptors could identify signatures of past pathogen exposure. The T cell repertoires of about 700 subjects were profiled by immunosequencing and related to cytomegalovirus serostatus. Along with the approximately 620-subject first cohort, a separate validation cohort of around 120 different subjects was used. To predict cytomegalovirus infection status, the study brought together high-throughput TCR immunosequencing, statistical association of individual TCRs with disease status, and machine learning. A later analysis re-examined previously published TCR beta repertoires from around 670 donors and added high-resolution HLA genotyping to investigate patterns of TCR occurrence. The later analysis used no new phenotypic data to find candidate immune exposures, relying instead on TCR beta sequences and their occurrence across donors. An earlier analysis of 450 to 750 of the donors used high-throughput TCR beta sequencing to judge whether each TCR beta V gene segment behaved as functional or pseudogenic. Alongside the repertoire data, information on donor age, sex, ethnicity and CMV serostatus was compiled. A later genetic analysis used genome-wide SNP genotypes for about 60% of the 666 donors, treating that subset as a discovery cohort. All discovery cohort repertoires had been generated using a single sequencing platform. HLA typing included class I and class II loci at four-digit resolution. Typing coverage differed by locus: A, B, C, DRB1 and DQB1 were typed in roughly 620-630 donors, DQA1 in about 560, DPA1 in 600 to 610, and DPB1 in roughly 470. Because of strong linkage in the cohort, roughly five DR-DQ haplotypes were treated as single units for association and clustering. Among almost 400 genotyped donors of the cohort, an average of approximately 230,000 unique TCR beta nucleotide sequences were sequenced per donor, around 20% of them non-productive.

The germline V gene (reference sequence) supplies CDR1 MNHNY and CDR2 SVGAGI. V loses 6 bases of germline sequence and J loses 5 bases, and the interval between the two ends is 16 bases. Its CDR3 holds 14 amino acids, cysteine through phenylalanine. CDR3 DNA is the only sequence kept; it has 42 bases, read in frame from the first base. The library was obtained by the immunoSEQ multiplex PCR assay. For the multiplex PCR, a mixture combining 60 forward primers for TCR Vbeta segments and 13 reverse primers for TCR Jbeta segments was used. The CDR3 region of rearranged TCR beta genes was amplified from genomic DNA with a multiplex PCR assay. On the Illumina HiSeq System, the amplified TCR beta libraries were sequenced as 87-base-pair reads. As for how the authors treated the data: Across the 500 to 750 repertoires, a later analysis counted roughly 84 million unique TCR beta chains, 8.5 million to 12 million of which were shared by at least two donors. Raw reads were error-corrected and collapsed into unique sequences by a nearest-neighbor algorithm in which closely related sequences were merged to remove PCR and sequencing errors. Alignment of CDR3 sequences to IMGT reference sequences was used to assign V, D and J gene segments. Each retained sequence needed at least a six-nucleotide match to both a V gene segment and a J gene segment. Rearrangements were called productive when the CDR3 lacked stop codons and stayed in frame with V and J; all others were non-productive. Following IMGT convention, CDR3 was defined as the stretch from the second conserved V-encoded cysteine up to the conserved J-encoded phenylalanine. In an earlier analysis of more than 550 of the donors, sequences lacking an unambiguous match to a single V gene segment were excluded. In an earlier analysis of a few hundred of the donors, a V segment was called functional when productive rearrangements were above 56.7%, and segregating when the standard deviation between donors exceeded 5%. A statistical classification framework was developed to diagnose cytomegalovirus status using the catalog of TCR beta chain sequences. A later analysis assigned V and J genes by comparing TCR nucleotide sequences with IMGT/GENE-DB human TR gene sequences. In a later analysis, CDR3 sequences and most-parsimonious VDJ recombination scenarios were assigned using the TCRdist pipeline. A later analysis defined each TCR beta chain by its CDR3 amino acid sequence plus V-gene family, and excluded reads lacking a unique V-gene family. A later analysis removed 592 highly shared, low-generation-probability nucleotide sequences to deal with suspected cross-contamination and a sequencing artifact. In a later analysis, a clonal expansion index was calculated for each public chain from normalized within-repertoire ranks of inferred template counts. In a later analysis, generation probabilities were computed using a VDJ recombination model fitted to out-of-frame rearrangements, and the results were checked against IGoR. Hypergeometric tests were used in a later analysis to score TCR-TCR, TCR-HLA and TCR-CMV co-occurrence, with a repertoire-size bias correction applied to the TCR pairs. In a later analysis, false discovery rates were estimated by permuting HLA or CMV assignments 20 times. A later analysis grouped co-occurring TCRs with DBSCAN, adding TCRdist sequence similarity when clustering within HLA-allele-positive subsets. Repertoires with fewer than 30,000 or more than 120,000 public chains, plus five repertoires with anomalous nucleotide sharing, were excluded from co-occurrence clustering. TCRdb provides this immuneACCESS table in a form limited to in-frame rearrangements. Some clones are lacking; in checked studies, under half of them reflect an unresolved V gene, and why the rest are absent is not known. V and J calls and clone size are copied from that table; D and trimming were computed from the DNA. Within this sample are about 170,000 clones, with around 72% of them counted one time only. The biggest ten clones account for around 6.9% of the sample.

In its sample, this clone was seen once. Its target antigen remains unknown. No qualities accompany the bases; no much larger clone lies one base away. Overall study results and their limits: HLA typing was unavailable for some donors at each locus, so association tests used only the typed subset. The authors suggested that the approach could potentially be extended to other disease states and immunological phenotypes. In a later analysis, most CMV-associated TCR beta chains were found to appear HLA-restricted, with HLA associations seemingly driven largely by CMV exposure. For the cohort, immune exposure information was limited to CMV serostatus. In an earlier analysis of some 540 of the donors, most TCR beta V segments appeared in productive rearrangements about 87% or about 30% of the time, broadly matching IMGT annotations. In a later analysis, HLA-associated TCR beta chains were found to be more clonally expanded and to have lower generation probabilities than equally common non-associated chains. Because counts were too low, about 18 rarely observed V segments, including chromosome 9 orphons, were left out of the earlier analysis of 500 to 650 of the donors. Several of the top co-occurrence clusters appeared to be linked to parvovirus B19, influenza, CMV and Epstein-Barr virus, according to a later analysis. A later genetic analysis reported fewer N-insertions in productive TCRs among donors in an Asian-associated ancestry cluster than the approximately 700-donor mean. A cluster of highly shared sequence variants was judged likely to represent a technical artifact of the sequencing pipeline. The presence/absence analyses assumed that sequencing depth was roughly uniform across donors, and that assumption may not be true. In this cohort, only TCR beta chains were sequenced, and detectable features were limited by the absence of alpha or paired-chain data. A total of 150 to 200 TCR beta chains were listed by the study as associated with cytomegalovirus. At a false discovery rate of 0.05, a later analysis linked 15,000 to 20,000 TCR beta sequences to specific HLA alleles. V-gene and J-gene trimming of TCR beta chains was associated with a missense DCLRE1C variant in a later genetic analysis, and the association was replicated in an independent cohort. Linkage disequilibrium might explain the correlated functional status among segregating V segments, but an unknown experimental factor could not be ruled out. In both the original and validation cohorts, the classifier was reported to diagnose cytomegalovirus status with high specificity and sensitivity. In a later analysis, TCR association rates were found to vary across HLA loci, with the most associated TCRs seen for DRB1 alleles and the fewest for HLA-C alleles. Three of the identified cytomegalovirus-associated TCR beta chains were confirmed in vitro to be specific for cytomegalovirus antigens. Most TCR sequences were seen in very few donors, while some public TCRs were found in many individuals. A further reported finding was that TCR beta sequences accurately predicted the HLA-A and HLA-B alleles for most subjects in the first cohort. The 87-base-pair reads could not distinguish some IMGT-functional V segments, including TRBV6-2 and TRBV6-3, so those segments were excluded. When HLA alleles, especially DR and DQ, strongly co-occurred, TCR associations were difficult to assign to individual alleles.

In total, 666 healthy bone marrow donors made up the cohort. All cohort members were sampled while nominally healthy, although unrecorded immune exposures were likely present. The donor tested CMV seropositive and was one of the 289 seropositive cohort members. A peripheral blood sample was collected from each donor, and TCR beta sequencing was performed on peripheral blood mononuclear cells. The Qiagen DNeasy Blood Extraction Kit was used to extract genomic DNA from the blood cell samples. This clonotype was obtained from a man aged 40-50 years in good health and CMV-seropositive. The material sequenced was PBMCs. The chain links TRBV6-6 with TRBJ1-1; a weak D assignment points to TRBD1 (5 bases agree). The CDR3 reads as follows: CASRPQGGRTEAFF. The DNA sequence is given as TGTGCCAGCAGACCGCAGGGCGGGAGAACTGAAGCTTTCTTT.